This record looks at one T cell receptor beta chain sequence and its context. Its binding antigen is unknown. No base-level quality is on record; no much larger clone is a single base apart. One collaborating source in Seattle enrolled patients while the patients were actively infected and followed the patients over time throughout the course of disease. Whole blood was collected in K2EDTA tubes by collaborating institutions according to the institutions' own protocols. Collaborator samples were shipped for TCRbeta analysis as frozen whole blood, isolated PBMCs, or DNA extracted from either sample type. This sample stems from a study of blood T cell repertoires in COVID-19 (TCRdb year 2020). General notes on the study: Samples from collaborators originated in the United States, Italy and Spain and spanned both the acute and convalescent phases of COVID-19. Samples came from the ongoing ImmuneRACE study (first 160 participants) plus 1,254 subjects from 6 global collaborators. The prospective study material was composed of cDNA or gDNA derived from T cells, B-cell-depleted T cells, or PBMCs. Subjects who had been exposed to COVID-19, were actively infected with it, or had recovered from it provided the deeply sampled blood TCRbeta repertoires that made up the dataset. The sample metadata nearly always contained a de-identified subject ID, COVID-19 status, age in years and sex. HLA class I and class II types, where available, came from metadata supplied by the sample provider rather than from assay-based typing. The repertoires were made available in a free public database intended to serve as a resource for research on the immune response to SARS-CoV-2. The full study reports these points: The quantity of clinical and demographic metadata differed by source and by participant and was supplied without curation.

For CDR1 and CDR2, the germline V gene lists SGDLS and YYNGEE. Cut back by 2 bases and 4 bases, the V and J ends lie 9 bases apart. The CDR3 goes from the cysteine to the phenylalanine over 14 residues. Only CDR3 DNA is held: 42 bases, read in frame from base 1. TCRbeta CDR3 regions were amplified from genomic DNA using the immunoSEQ Assay, a bias-controlled multiplex PCR. As for the authors' bioinformatics: The number of nucleated cells in each sample was estimated by amplification of reference gene primers within the assay. To quantify the absolute abundance of each unique TCRbeta CDR3 rearrangement, sequence reads were collapsed and filtered. For each sample, productive Simpson clonality was calculated as the square root of Simpson's diversity index over productive rearrangements. Sourced from immuneACCESS, this table was stored by TCRdb with only in-frame sequences that have V and J called. A share of the clones is absent; for the studies checked, an unresolved V gene accounts for under half, and the remainder has no known explanation. The V and J calls and the clone size are those of that table, but D and trimming were determined from the DNA. This sample comprises about 260,000 clones, about 87% of them detected only once. The ten biggest clones cover roughly 4.9% of the sample.

The V and J genes are TRBV9 and TRBJ2-2; no confident D gene assignment can be made. The receptor's source is a woman aged 55-69 years with COVID-19, enrolled during active disease. The sequencing input was peripheral blood. The CDR3 region reads CASSVLQSTGELFF. The DNA sequence follows: TGTGCCAGCAGCGTCCTCCAGTCCACCGGGGAGCTGTTTTTT.